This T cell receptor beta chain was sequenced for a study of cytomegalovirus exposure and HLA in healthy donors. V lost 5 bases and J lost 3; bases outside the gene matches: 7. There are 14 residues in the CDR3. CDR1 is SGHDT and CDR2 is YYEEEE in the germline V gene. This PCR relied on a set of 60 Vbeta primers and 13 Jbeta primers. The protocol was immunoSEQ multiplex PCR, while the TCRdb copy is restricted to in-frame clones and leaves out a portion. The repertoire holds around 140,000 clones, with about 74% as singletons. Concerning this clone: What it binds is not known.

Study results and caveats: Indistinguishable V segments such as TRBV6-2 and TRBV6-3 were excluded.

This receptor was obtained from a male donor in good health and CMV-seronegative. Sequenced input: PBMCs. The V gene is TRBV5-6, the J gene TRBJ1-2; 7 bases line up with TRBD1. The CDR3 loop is CASRLGGSDYGYTF. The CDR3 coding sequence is TGTGCCAGCAGGTTAGGGGGCTCAGACTATGGCTACACCTTC.